The next 11 T cell receptor beta chains were all read from a single sample in a study of regulatory T cells in long-lasting Graves disease. As to time point: newly diagnosed GD, antithyroid drugs for less than 3 months. TCR sequences were obtained from RNA taken from PBMCs. Library construction for TCR beta used iRepertoire HTBI primers and Arm-PCR of CDR3 regions. Using its own MiXCR run on the multiplex PCR reads, TCRdb lists one record per CDR3 protein. The sample records 200,000 to 250,000 distinct CDR3 sequences, 20% to 25% being singletons. This specimen was peripheral blood mononuclear cells (PBMCs), taken at new diagnosis, from a patient treated with antithyroid drugs. All receptors come from a female donor with Graves disease.

This clonotype was detected many times. The J gene is TRBJ2-2, the V gene TRBV20-1; tentatively, D is TRBD2 (6 bases). CDR3 length: 12 residues. The germline CDR1 and CDR2 sequences are DFQATT and SNEGSKA (reference sequence). Trimming shortened V by 3 bases and J by 7 bases, and 9 bases separated the two germline ends. Here the CDR3 reads CSASSSGGELFF. The CDR3 region has the DNA TGCAGTGCTAGTAGTAGCGGCGGGGAGCTGTTTTTT.

This clonotype was counted a single time. The DNA of the CDR3 is TGTGCCAGCAGGCTCGGTTCTGTAAACACTGAAGCTTTCTTT. Translation: CASRLGSVNTEAFF. The J gene is TRBJ1-1, the V gene TRBV6-2 or TRBV6-3; D not certain. Germline CDR1 and CDR2: MNHEY and SVGEGT. The V end was cut by 6 bases, the J end by 2 bases, with 13 bases between. The CDR3 contains 14 residues.

This clonotype has ten or more counts. The V and J genes are TRBV4-1 and TRBJ1-5; 9 bases line up with TRBD1. Germline CDR1 is MGHRA and CDR2 is YSYEKL. The CDR3 loop spans 17 amino acids. V shed 0 bases, J shed 4 bases, and the junction held 7 bases outside the gene matches. Written as DNA, the CDR3 is TGCGCCAGCAGCCAAGATCTCCGACAGGGGGGAAATCAGCCCCAGCATTTT. Translated, it gives CASSQDLRQGGNQPQHF.

This clonotype showed up many times. J is TRBJ2-7 and V is TRBV14; D is perhaps TRBD2 (5 bases). This CDR3 is built from 15 residues. The V end was cut by 0 bases, the J end by 0 bases, with 9 bases between. The germline CDR1 and CDR2 sequences are SGHDN and FVKESK. CDR3 amino acids: CASSQDVRGSYEQYF. CDR3 nucleotide sequence: TGTGCCAGCAGCCAAGATGTTCGGGGCTCCTACGAGCAGTACTTC. Variable domain in full (rest from reference TRBV14 and TRBJ2-7): EAGVTQFPSHSVIEKGQTVTLRCDPISGHDNLYWYRRVMGKEIKFLLHFVKESKQDESGMPNNRFLAERTGGTYSTLKVQPAELEDSGVYFCASSQDVRGSYEQYFGPGTRLTVT.

This clonotype appeared many times. V and J are TRBV7-8 and TRBJ2-5; D possibly matches TRBD1 or TRBD2 (6 bases each). This CDR3 is built from 15 residues. V lost 5 bases to trimming and J lost 1 base, with 14 bases between them. The V gene's germline CDR1 is SGHVS and CDR2 FQNEAQ. The CDR3 region is CASSTPWGAQETQYF. The CDR3 region has the DNA TGTGCCAGCAGCACCCCCTGGGGGGCCCAAGAGACCCAGTACTTC.

This clonotype was counted many times. The V call is TRBV20-1, the J call TRBJ2-1; TRBD2 matches at 8 bases. J lost 6 bases, V lost 5 bases, and 12 bases had no gene match. The CDR3 consists of 15 residues. The germline CDR1 and CDR2 sequences are DFQATT and SNEGSKA (reference sequence). CDR3 in DNA: TGCAGTGCTGTCCTAGCGGGCCGTCAATCCAATGAGCAGTTCTTC. Translation gives CSAVLAGRQSNEQFF.

This clonotype has a single count. A junction end diverges from the germline sequence, so it may reflect a read error. This rearrangement joins TRBV4-1 to TRBJ2-1; 10 nucleotides line up with TRBD2. The CDR3 sequence is 18 residues long. Germline assignment: CDR1 MGHRA and CDR2 YSYEKL. CDR3 coding DNA: TGTGCCAGCAGCCACCTAGAACTCCGAGCGGGGGGGTACAATGAGCAGTTCTTC. The encoded protein is CASSHLELRAGGYNEQFF.

In its sample, this clonotype was seen many times. This sequence joins TRBV4-3 and TRBJ2-5; D is uncertain. The CDR3 loop spans 14 amino acids. The V end was cut by 0 bases, the J end by 5 bases, with 10 bases between. Germline loops: CDR1 LGHNA, CDR2 YSLEER. This CDR3 reads CASSQDGIWETQYF. The CDR3 DNA is TGCGCCAGCAGCCAAGACGGTATTTGGGAGACCCAGTACTTC.

This clonotype was seen ten or more times. V usage is TRBV7-3 and J usage is TRBJ2-3; TRBD2 is a possible D gene (6 bases). This CDR3 is 14 amino acids long. Germline assignment: CDR1 SGHTA and CDR2 FQGTGA. V was shortened by 8 bases and J by 6 bases, with 18 bases between the two germline ends. CDR3 coding DNA: TGTGCCAGCTCTGGACTGGCAGGGAGGGATACGCAGTATTTT. Translating gives CASSGLAGRDTQYF.

The chain links TRBV5-6 to TRBJ2-7; D not resolved. Germline V gene data show CDR1 as SGHDT and CDR2 as YYEEEE. V dropped 5 bases and J dropped 5 bases, with 23 bases sitting between them. This CDR3 is 16 amino acids long. CDR3: CASSLFLAVGSDEQYF. The DNA for the CDR3 is TGTGCCAGCAGTTTATTTCTGGCCGTAGGGTCGGACGAGCAGTACTTC.

The chain joins TRBV6-2 or TRBV6-3 to TRBJ1-1; no clear D gene. CDR1 MNHEY and CDR2 SVGEGT come from the germline V gene. This CDR3 spans 15 amino acids. Here the CDR3 DNA reads TGTGTCGGCACCGGTTATGGGCAGACGAACACTGAAGCTTTCTTT. Encoded protein: CVGTGYGQTNTEAFF.